Following are 29 T cell receptor beta chains from one sample sequenced in a study of spatial heterogeneity in lung cancer. TCRdb ran MiXCR on the 5' RACE reads and lists one entry per CDR3 protein. The sample includes around 37,000 distinct CDR3 sequences, more than 7% of them seen just once. Time point meaning: sample taken at primary tumor resection. The sequences come from PBMCs, collected at surgery. All receptors come from a female donor with early-stage non-small cell lung cancer.

This clonotype was picked up a small number of times. The chain couples TRBV1 to TRBJ2-6; the table's D call, TRBD2, has no DNA check behind it. TRBV1 corresponds to a pseudogene. The CDR3 has 18 amino acids. The CDR3 here is CTSSHPGLAGLKANVLTF. CDR3 nucleotide sequence: TGCACCAGCAGCCACCCCGGACTAGCGGGGCTCAAGGCCAACGTCCTGACTTTC.

This clonotype is medium-sized by share. This sequence joins TRBV10-3 and TRBJ1-3; no clear D gene. This CDR3 has 14 residues. Trimming pared 7 bases from V and 4 bases from J, leaving 14 bases between. The V gene's germline CDR1 is ENHRY and CDR2 SYGVKD. The CDR3 is CAIIRELGGNTIYF. The CDR3 nucleotides read TGTGCCATCATTAGGGAGCTTGGAGGAAACACCATATATTTT.

This clonotype was observed at least ten times. The J gene is TRBJ2-1, the V gene TRBV5-1, with 7 bases that match TRBD2. The germline V gene has CDR1 SGHRS and CDR2 YFSETQ. The CDR3 totals 14 residues. V was pared by 2 bases and J by 3 bases, with 2 bases of the junction left unmatched. The CDR3 DNA reads TGCGCCAGCAGCTTCTCTAGCGGCTACAATGAGCAGTTCTTC. Its protein is CASSFSSGYNEQFF. Supplemented by reference TRBV5-1 and TRBJ2-1, the full variable domain reads KAGVTQTPRYLIKTRGQQVTLSCSPISGHRSVSWYQQTPGQGLQFLFEYFSETQRNKGNFPGRFSGRQFSNSRSEMNVSTLELGDSALYLCASSFSSGYNEQFFGPGTRLTVL.

This clonotype was detected many times. V is TRBV19 and J is TRBJ2-5; no clear D. Germline V gene lookup returns CDR1 LNHDA and CDR2 SQIVND (reference sequence). Trimming left V 1 base short and J 9 bases short, with 12 bases between. The CDR3 covers 13 residues. CDR3 nucleotide sequence: TGTGCCAGTAGTATAGGTCCCGTGATGTCCCAGTACTTC. It yields the protein CASSIGPVMSQYF.

This CDR3 reads CATSEGLAGGETQYF. In nucleotides, the CDR3 is TGTGCCACCAGCGAGGGTTTAGCGGGGGGAGAGACCCAGTACTTC. The rearrangement uses TRBV15 and TRBJ2-5, with 10 bases fitting TRBD2. Trimming at V came to 5 bases and at J to 4 bases, leaving 7 bases not matched to a gene. CDR3 length: 15 amino acids. Germline V CDR1 and CDR2: LNHNV, YYDKDF (reference sequence).

This clonotype was observed at least ten times. V usage is TRBV12-5 and J usage is TRBJ2-1, with D perhaps matching TRBD2 (6 bases). There are 13 residues in the CDR3. CDR1 is LGHNT and CDR2 is FRNRAP in the germline V gene. The V end was cut by 1 base, the J end by 9 bases, with 10 bases between. The CDR3 DNA reads as TGTGCTAGTGGTTTGGAAGCGGGCGGTGAGCAGTTCTTC. It yields the protein CASGLEAGGEQFF.

V and J are TRBV12-3 or TRBV12-4 and TRBJ1-1, with a tentative D call TRBD1 (5 bases). The CDR3 is made up of 14 amino acids. The V and J ends lost 3 bases and 5 bases respectively, with 13 bases between them. CDR3 coding DNA: TGTGCCAGCAGTTTTATTTCAGGGCTGACTGAAGCTTTCTTT. Translation gives CASSFISGLTEAFF.

Only a few counts were recorded for this clonotype. The chain links TRBV6-5 to TRBJ2-5; the D gene is possibly TRBD1 (6 bases). The CDR3 covers 14 residues. CDR1 is MNHEY and CDR2 is SVGAGI in the germline V gene. V shed 4 bases and J shed 7 bases, with 16 bases lying between them. CDR3 sequence (DNA): TGTGCCAGCAGTTTGGGGCGATTAGGGGGGACCCAGTACTTC. Residues: CASSLGRLGGTQYF.

The CDR3 DNA sequence: TGTGCCAGCAGCACCCGGGGAGGCACTGAAGCTTTCTTT. It specifies CASSTRGGTEAFF. V and J are TRBV4-2 and TRBJ1-1; no firm D call. The CDR3 consists of 13 residues. Trimming pared 5 bases from V and 4 bases from J, leaving 11 bases between. Germline V gene lookup returns CDR1 LGHNA and CDR2 YNFKEQ.

This clonotype was seen repeatedly, ten times or more. The rearrangement uses TRBV4-3 and TRBJ2-7; TRBD2 is a possible D gene (5 bases). The V end lost 0 bases, the J end lost 2 bases, and 20 bases lay between the germline ends. Germline V lookup: CDR1 LGHNA, CDR2 YSLEER. The CDR3 is 18 amino acids. The DNA of the CDR3 is TGCGCCAGCAGCCAAGACGCCGTTAGCGTGGCCTGGCCCTACGAGCAGTACTTC. Its protein is CASSQDAVSVAWPYEQYF.

This clonotype was seen at least ten times. The chain uses TRBV7-6 and TRBJ2-7; D unclear. V dropped 1 base and J dropped 5 bases, with 9 bases sitting between them. CDR1 and CDR2 from the germline V gene are SGHVS and FNYEAQ. The CDR3 is made up of 13 amino acids. CDR3 amino acids: CASSLEGSNEQYF. In DNA, the CDR3 is TGTGCCAGCAGCTTAGAGGGTTCCAACGAGCAGTACTTC.

This clonotype was recorded a few times. The chain employs TRBV5-4 and TRBJ2-5; TRBD2 agrees at 15 bases. From germline, CDR1 is SGHNT and CDR2 YYREEE (reference sequence). The ends lost 1 base at V and 0 bases at J; junction bases unmatched: 4. The CDR3 totals 18 residues. The CDR3 DNA is TGTGCCAGCAGCTTGAAAGGGACTAGCGGGGGGTACCAAGAGACCCAGTACTTC. This sequence encodes CASSLKGTSGGYQETQYF.

At least ten counts were recorded for this clonotype. The chain couples TRBV5-1 to TRBJ2-3, with 8 nucleotides matching TRBD1. With 5 bases clipped from V and 0 bases from J, the junction kept 5 bases outside the gene matches. The CDR3 contains 15 residues. Germline CDR1 reads SGHRS; CDR2 reads YFSETQ. The CDR3 region is CASSAGGPSTDTQYF. As DNA, the CDR3 is TGCGCCAGCAGTGCAGGGGGCCCCAGCACAGATACGCAGTATTTT.

The rearrangement joins TRBV7-9 to TRBJ2-1, with 12 bases lining up with TRBD2. The trim removed 6 bases at V and 9 bases at J, leaving 6 bases unmatched. Germline V CDR1 and CDR2: SEHNR, FQNEAQ (reference sequence). This CDR3 has 14 residues. As DNA, the CDR3 is TGTGCCAGCAGGACTAGCGGGAGTGGGAGTGAGCAGTTCTTC. It is translated as CASRTSGSGSEQFF.

The gene calls are TRBV20-1 and TRBJ2-2; unclear D gene. There are 15 residues in the CDR3. Per germline, CDR1 DFQATT and CDR2 SNEGSKA (reference sequence). V was clipped by 6 bases and J by 4 bases, with 18 bases between them. CDR3 sequence (DNA): TGCAGTGCCTTCCGGTCCCAGGCATCCACCGGGGAGCTGTTTTTT. This translates into CSAFRSQASTGELFF.

This clonotype was observed many times. This chain joins TRBV12-3 or TRBV12-4 and TRBJ2-5, with D unclear. This CDR3 region has 13 residues. Trimming left V 6 bases short and J 5 bases short, with 13 bases between. CDR3 nucleotide sequence: TGTGCCAGCAGACGGAGCAGTCGCGAGACCCAGTACTTC. Translating gives CASRRSSRETQYF.

The chain has TRBV6-1 and TRBJ1-6; D unresolved. Germline V gene sequence: CDR1 MNHNS, CDR2 SASEGT. Trimming left V 8 bases short and J 7 bases short, with 18 bases between. The CDR3 has 15 amino acids. The CDR3 bases are TGTGCCAGCGGCATTTTGGGTGGGAGGAATTCACCCCTCCACTTT. Translated: CASGILGGRNSPLHF.

This clonotype appeared a few times. The genes are TRBV11-3 and TRBJ2-3; D is perhaps TRBD2 (5 bases). V shed 5 bases and J shed 0 bases, with 15 bases lying between them. Germline-derived CDR1 and CDR2 are SGHNT and YENEEA. This CDR3 has 16 residues. The CDR3 reads CASSARRGSSTDTQYF. The CDR3 DNA reads as TGTGCCAGCAGCGCCCGTCGGGGATCTAGCACAGATACGCAGTATTTT.

This clonotype was observed a handful of times. The chain uses TRBV10-3 and TRBJ2-5, with TRBD1 matching 10 bases. The V and J ends lost 3 bases and 1 base, in that order; junction bases with no gene match: 5. The CDR3 totals 16 residues. CDR1 is ENHRY, CDR2 SYGVKD, per germline. CDR3 sequence reads: CAISDRDRGAQETQYF. The CDR3, as DNA: TGTGCCATCAGTGACCGGGACAGGGGAGCCCAAGAGACCCAGTACTTC.

Ten or more counts support this clonotype. CDR3 loop: CASSQARLAALTDTQYF. The DNA for the CDR3 is TGCGCCAGCAGCCAAGCCAGACTAGCTGCCCTCACAGATACGCAGTATTTT. The chain recombines TRBV4-3 with TRBJ2-3; TRBD2 matches 7 bases. The CDR3 has 17 residues. Germline CDR1 and CDR2: LGHNA and YSLEER. V shed 1 base, J shed 2 bases, and the junction held 9 bases outside the gene matches.

As to this clonotype: The junction differs from germline at one of its ends, possibly a read error. The chain couples TRBV19 to TRBJ1-5; D uncertain. CDR3 length: 12 amino acids. Germline V gene data show CDR1 as LNHDA and CDR2 as SQIVND (reference sequence). The CDR3 sequence: CASSISTQPQNF. CDR3 DNA sequence: TGTGCCAGTAGTATCTCGACTCAGCCCCAGAATTTT.

Many counts were recorded for this clonotype. The genes are TRBV11-2 and TRBJ2-7, with D possibly TRBD1 on 5 matching bases. V was cut by 5 bases and J by 13 bases, with 21 bases left in between. The CDR3 is 13 residues long. Germline V lookup: CDR1 SGHAT, CDR2 FQNNGV. The CDR3 DNA reads TGTGCCAGCAGCCCCCGCTGGGGCCGGGTCCAATACTTC. Translated, it gives CASSPRWGRVQYF.

This clonotype appeared a few times. This chain links TRBV7-2 with TRBJ2-5; the D is unclear. The CDR3 consists of 14 residues. V was pared by 0 bases and J by 8 bases, with 13 bases between. From germline, CDR1 is SGHTA and CDR2 FQGNSA. DNA for the CDR3: TGTGCCAGCAGCTTAGCGTTAATGGGCGGAACCCAGTACTTC. The encoded protein is CASSLALMGGTQYF. The full variable domain, its missing parts supplied by reference TRBV7-2 and TRBJ2-5, is GAGVSQSPSNKVTEKGKDVELRCDPISGHTALYWYRQSLGQGLEFLIYFQGNSAPDKSGLPSDRFSAERTGGSVSTLTIQRTQQEDSAVYLCASSLALMGGTQYFGPGTRLLVL.

V and J are TRBV28 and TRBJ2-3; TRBD2 matches at 11 bases. V trimming: 4 bases; J trimming: 0 bases; junction bases outside the gene matches: 6. Germline loops: CDR1 MDHEN, CDR2 SYDVKM. There are 17 residues in the CDR3. The DNA for the CDR3 is TGTGCCAGCAGTTCCAGACTAGCGGGACAAAGCACAGATACGCAGTATTTT. Amino acids: CASSSRLAGQSTDTQYF.

At least ten counts were recorded for this clonotype. The chain uses TRBV7-8 and TRBJ2-3; D unclear. Per germline, CDR1 SGHVS and CDR2 FQNEAQ. This CDR3 has 13 amino acids. V gave up 3 bases and J gave up 0 bases, with 4 bases separating them. CDR3 coding DNA: TGTGCCAGCAGCTTTGTTAGCACAGATACGCAGTATTTT. Protein product: CASSFVSTDTQYF.

The table lists this clonotype with many counts. The chain employs TRBV24-1 and TRBJ2-7, with D hard to call. V lost 5 bases to trimming and J lost 6 bases, with 13 bases between them. The germline CDR1 and CDR2 sequences are KGHDR and SFDVKD. The CDR3 is 13 residues long. The DNA of the CDR3 is TGTGCCACCAGTGGCCCGATTTCGGGCGAGCAGTACTTC. It is translated as CATSGPISGEQYF.

Note on this clonotype: A single base separates this from a much larger clone, so it may be a read error. The chain is built from TRBV12-3 or TRBV12-4 and TRBJ1-2; D remains ambiguous. The CDR3 totals 13 residues. V dropped 4 bases and J dropped 0 bases, with 6 bases sitting between them. CDR3 nucleotides: TGTGCCAGCAGTTGCAGACCTAACTATGGCTACACCTTC. As protein: CASSCRPNYGYTF.

V and J are TRBV5-1 and TRBJ2-3; D possibly matches TRBD1 or TRBD2 (5 bases each). Germline values: CDR1 SGHRS, CDR2 YFSETQ. This CDR3 has 15 amino acids. V dropped 3 bases and J dropped 1 base, with 12 bases sitting between them. Here the CDR3 reads CASSSDGAGTDTQYF. The CDR3 DNA follows: TGCGCCAGCAGCTCCGACGGGGCGGGCACAGATACGCAGTATTTT.

This clonotype was found a few times. The chain joins TRBV5-4 to TRBJ1-1, with D unresolved. From germline, CDR1 is SGHNT and CDR2 YYREEE (reference sequence). CDR3 length: 13 amino acids. Trimming shortened V by 1 base and J by 4 bases, and 8 bases separated the two germline ends. In DNA, the CDR3 is TGTGCCAGCAGCTTGAGAAGAGGCACTGAAGCTTTCTTT. It specifies CASSLRRGTEAFF.